A selection of T cell receptor beta chains follows, all from one sample in a study of identical twins. TCRdb ran MiXCR on the 5' RACE reads and lists one entry per CDR3 protein. Of about 810,000 distinct CDR3 sequences in the sample, approximately 13% were seen once. Another study also made use of these data, one on yellow fever vaccine responses in identical twins.

The sample was PBMCs. Source of these receptors: a woman between 18 and 29 years old in good health. Each CDR3 is given with its conserved first and last residue. D genes are given only for firm matches. Size values are once, few and many counts, or a class for expanded clones, and some rows have none.

V gene: TRBV5-6
J gene: TRBJ2-3
CDR3 length: 18
D gene: TRBD2
clone size: .
CDR3 protein: CASTDWGTPGLVADTQYF
CDR3 DNA: TGTGCCAGCACCGACTGGGGGACACCGGGACTAGTTGCAGATACGCAGTATTTT

V gene: TRBV24-1
J gene: TRBJ2-1
CDR3 length: 18
D gene: TRBD2
clone size: many
CDR3 protein: CATSDQTSAAQNHNEQFF
CDR3 DNA: TGTGCCACCAGTGATCAGACTAGCGCTGCACAAAACCACAATGAGCAGTTCTTC

V gene: TRBV7-8
J gene: TRBJ2-3
CDR3 length: 16
D gene: TRBD2
clone size: .
CDR3 protein: CASSLAPGLVSDTQYF
CDR3 DNA: TGTGCCAGCAGCTTAGCTCCGGGACTAGTGTCGGATACGCAGTATTTT

V gene: TRBV4-1
J gene: TRBJ2-5
CDR3 length: 15
D gene: TRBD1
clone size: .
CDR3 protein: CASSQDLGGRETQYF
CDR3 DNA: TGCGCCAGCAGCCAAGATTTAGGGGGCAGGGAGACCCAGTACTTC

V gene: TRBV12-3/TRBV12-4
J gene: TRBJ2-1
CDR3 length: 13
D gene: TRBD2
clone size: .
CDR3 protein: CASSFAQREGLFF
CDR3 DNA: TGTGCCAGCTCCTTTGCCCAGCGGGAGGGCCTTTTCTTC

V gene: TRBV5-5
J gene: TRBJ2-1
CDR3 length: 16
D gene: TRBD1
clone size: .
CDR3 protein: CASSSLGQGPYNEQFF
CDR3 DNA: TGTGCCAGCAGCTCCCTCGGACAGGGGCCCTACAATGAGCAGTTCTTC

V gene: TRBV20-1
J gene: TRBJ1-1
CDR3 length: 15
D gene: TRBD1
clone size: few
CDR3 protein: CSANSRTGGGAEAFF
CDR3 DNA: TGCAGTGCTAACTCCCGGACAGGCGGTGGGGCTGAAGCTTTCTTT

V gene: TRBV6-1
J gene: TRBJ2-5
CDR3 length: 11
D gene: .
clone size: few
CDR3 protein: CASKSGETQYF
CDR3 DNA: TGTGCCAGCAAATCGGGAGAGACCCAGTACTTC

V gene: TRBV12-3/TRBV12-4
J gene: TRBJ2-2
CDR3 length: 15
D gene: .
clone size: many
CDR3 protein: CASSFGETNTGELFF
CDR3 DNA: TGTGCCAGCAGTTTTGGGGAAACGAACACCGGGGAGCTGTTTTTT

V gene: TRBV3-1
J gene: TRBJ2-5
CDR3 length: 15
D gene: TRBD1
clone size: .
CDR3 protein: CASSSWTGNGETQYF
CDR3 DNA: TGTGCCAGCAGCTCTTGGACAGGGAATGGAGAGACCCAGTACTTC

V gene: TRBV3-1
J gene: TRBJ1-1
CDR3 length: 15
D gene: .
clone size: .
CDR3 protein: CASSQDDGSNTEAFF
CDR3 DNA: TGTGCCAGCAGCCAAGATGACGGATCGAACACTGAAGCTTTCTTT

V gene: TRBV10-3
J gene: TRBJ2-5
CDR3 length: 12
D gene: TRBD1
clone size: few
CDR3 protein: CAISGQGETQYF
CDR3 DNA: TGTGCCATCTCGGGACAGGGGGAGACCCAGTACTTC

V gene: TRBV29-1
J gene: TRBJ2-3
CDR3 length: 15
D gene: TRBD2
clone size: .
CDR3 protein: CSVARSSGKTDTQYF
CDR3 DNA: TGCAGCGTTGCCCGGAGTAGCGGGAAGACAGATACGCAGTATTTT

V gene: TRBV5-5
J gene: TRBJ1-2
CDR3 length: 16
D gene: TRBD1
clone size: .
CDR3 protein: CASNPTGGAWSYGYTF
CDR3 DNA: TGTGCCAGCAACCCGACAGGGGGCGCCTGGTCCTATGGCTACACCTTC

V gene: TRBV24-1
J gene: TRBJ1-2
CDR3 length: 13
D gene: TRBD1
clone size: many
CDR3 protein: CATSPDRGYGYTF
CDR3 DNA: TGTGCCACCAGCCCGGACAGGGGTTATGGCTACACCTTC

V gene: TRBV5-4
J gene: TRBJ2-1
CDR3 length: 15
D gene: TRBD2
clone size: few
CDR3 protein: CASSLSLAGTNEQFF
CDR3 DNA: TGTGCCAGCAGCTTGAGCCTAGCGGGGACCAATGAGCAGTTCTTC

V gene: TRBV9
J gene: TRBJ2-7
CDR3 length: 15
D gene: TRBD2
clone size: .
CDR3 protein: CASSGTSGSDYEQYF
CDR3 DNA: TGTGCCAGCAGCGGAACTAGCGGGAGTGACTACGAGCAGTACTTC

V gene: TRBV20-1
J gene: TRBJ2-1
CDR3 length: 14
D gene: TRBD2
clone size: few
CDR3 protein: CSAELAGALFEQFF
CDR3 DNA: TGCAGTGCCGAACTAGCGGGAGCACTTTTTGAGCAGTTCTTC

V gene: TRBV29-1
J gene: TRBJ2-3
CDR3 length: 15
D gene: TRBD1
clone size: few
CDR3 protein: CSVAKTGASTDTQYF
CDR3 DNA: TGCAGCGTCGCGAAGACAGGGGCTAGCACAGATACGCAGTATTTT

V gene: TRBV7-6
J gene: TRBJ2-1
CDR3 length: 17
D gene: TRBD2
clone size: few
CDR3 protein: CASSLLGGGSSYNEQFF
CDR3 DNA: TGTGCCAGCAGCTTGCTCGGCGGCGGGAGCTCCTACAATGAGCAGTTCTTC

V gene: TRBV4-2
J gene: TRBJ2-1
CDR3 length: 19
D gene: TRBD1
clone size: .
CDR3 protein: CASSPGQGAPSGSYNEQFF
CDR3 DNA: TGTGCCAGCAGCCCAGGACAGGGGGCCCCTAGCGGCTCCTACAATGAGCAGTTCTTC

V gene: TRBV11-1
J gene: TRBJ2-1
CDR3 length: 13
D gene: .
clone size: few
CDR3 protein: CASSPSLGNEQFF
CDR3 DNA: TGTGCCAGCAGCCCATCATTAGGCAATGAGCAGTTCTTC

V gene: TRBV28
J gene: TRBJ1-1
CDR3 length: 16
D gene: TRBD1
clone size: .
CDR3 protein: CASRSRTGGPPAEAFF
CDR3 DNA: TGTGCCAGCAGATCCCGAACAGGGGGACCGCCAGCTGAAGCTTTCTTT

V gene: TRBV5-1
J gene: TRBJ2-1
CDR3 length: 20
D gene: TRBD2
clone size: many
CDR3 protein: CASSWKTSGGADYSYNEQFF
CDR3 DNA: TGCGCCAGCAGCTGGAAGACTAGCGGGGGGGCAGATTACTCCTACAATGAGCAGTTCTTC

V gene: TRBV6-2/TRBV6-3
J gene: TRBJ2-3
CDR3 length: 16
D gene: TRBD1
clone size: few
CDR3 protein: CASSPGGTGSTDTQYF
CDR3 DNA: TGTGCCAGCAGCCCCGGCGGGACAGGTAGCACAGATACGCAGTATTTT

V gene: TRBV9
J gene: TRBJ2-2
CDR3 length: 16
D gene: TRBD2
clone size: few
CDR3 protein: CASSASGRAPTGELFF
CDR3 DNA: TGTGCCAGCAGCGCGAGCGGGAGGGCCCCAACCGGGGAGCTGTTTTTT

V gene: TRBV5-5
J gene: TRBJ1-1
CDR3 length: 16
D gene: .
clone size: .
CDR3 protein: CASSKYRGTENTEAFF
CDR3 DNA: TGTGCCAGCAGCAAGTACCGTGGGACGGAGAACACTGAAGCTTTCTTT

V gene: TRBV7-8
J gene: TRBJ2-2
CDR3 length: 13
D gene: .
clone size: few
CDR3 protein: CASREGESGELFF
CDR3 DNA: TGTGCCAGCAGGGAGGGGGAGTCGGGGGAGCTGTTTTTT

V gene: TRBV28
J gene: TRBJ1-1
CDR3 length: 15
D gene: TRBD1
clone size: .
CDR3 protein: CASSSDRDGNTEAFF
CDR3 DNA: TGTGCCAGCAGTTCAGACAGGGACGGTAACACTGAAGCTTTCTTT

V gene: TRBV5-1
J gene: TRBJ2-1
CDR3 length: 15
D gene: TRBD2
clone size: .
CDR3 protein: CASSFGLAGALEQFF
CDR3 DNA: TGCGCCAGCAGCTTCGGGCTAGCGGGAGCACTAGAGCAGTTCTTC

V gene: TRBV7-9
J gene: TRBJ2-1
CDR3 length: 13
D gene: TRBD2
clone size: many
CDR3 protein: CASSLGSGGEQFF
CDR3 DNA: TGTGCCAGCAGCTTAGGGTCGGGGGGGGAGCAGTTCTTC

V gene: TRBV11-2
J gene: TRBJ2-7
CDR3 length: 14
D gene: .
clone size: .
CDR3 protein: CASSKPQILSEQYF
CDR3 DNA: TGTGCCAGCAGCAAACCACAGATCCTAAGCGAGCAGTACTTC

V gene: TRBV20-1
J gene: TRBJ2-3
CDR3 length: 14
D gene: .
clone size: .
CDR3 protein: CSAREDELTDTQYF
CDR3 DNA: TGCAGTGCTAGAGAGGACGAGCTTACAGATACGCAGTATTTT